Listed below are T cell receptor beta chains from one sample, sequenced in a study of shared clonotypes between healthy human individuals. Clones were read by immunoSEQ multiplex PCR, and TCRdb kept only the in-frame ones, dropping some. The data show about 2 million clones, about 95% seen once. The sequencing input was naive CD8+ T cells sorted from blood. The source is a man in his late teens or twenties in good health. Both conserved end residues are part of each CDR3. D genes are given only for firm matches. The size entry is marked missing in some rows and otherwise reads once, few, many or a size class.

>.|.|TRBV4-2|TRBJ2-7
TGTGCCAGCAGCCAAGGAGATAGCGAGATATTTTACGAGCAGTACTTC
CASSQGDSEIFYEQYF
>.|.|TRBV19|TRBJ1-1
TGTGCCAGTAGTATAGATCTGGAGATAAACACTGAAGCTTTCTTT
CASSIDLEINTEAFF
>.|.|TRBV28|TRBJ2-7
TGTGCCAGCCGGAAGGAGGGGGTGTCCTACGAGCAGTACTTC
CASRKEGVSYEQYF
>TRBD2|.|TRBV7-2|TRBJ2-7
TGTGCCAGCAGCGCCTCCCCTCCTAGCGGATACTACGAGCAGTACTTC
CASSASPPSGYYEQYF
>.|.|TRBV7-3|TRBJ2-1
TGTGCCAGCAGTTACTCGGGGGCCTACAATGAGCAGTTCTTC
CASSYSGAYNEQFF
>.|.|TRBV9|TRBJ2-5
TGTGCCAGCAGCGTAGTTAGCGGTGAGCAAGAGACCCAGTACTTC
CASSVVSGEQETQYF
>TRBD1|.|TRBV15|TRBJ2-7
TGTGCCACCGGGACAGAGAGAGACTACGAGCAGTACTTC
CATGTERDYEQYF
>.|.|TRBV6-6|TRBJ1-5
TGTGCCAGCAGTTACGGCACAGGGAATCAGCCCCAGCATTTT
CASSYGTGNQPQHF
>.|.|TRBV27|TRBJ2-3
TGTGCCAGCAGTTTACAGGGCTCCACAGATACGCAGTATTTT
CASSLQGSTDTQYF
>.|once|TRBV2|TRBJ2-3
TGTGCCAGCAGAGGGATCGCTAGCACAGATACGCAGTATTTT
CASRGIASTDTQYF
>TRBD2|.|TRBV9|TRBJ2-2
TGTGCCAGCAGCCTAGAGTCCGGGACTAGCCCCGGGGAGCTGTTTTTT
CASSLESGTSPGELFF
>.|.|TRBV19|TRBJ2-7
TGTGCCAGTAGTCCGGGGACCGACTTTTCTGAGCAGTACTTC
CASSPGTDFSEQYF
>.|once|TRBV11-2|TRBJ1-5
TGTGCCAGCAGCTTAGATTGGAATCAGCCCCAGCATTTT
CASSLDWNQPQHF
>TRBD2|.|TRBV7-2|TRBJ2-7
TGTGCCAGCAGCTTAGCGGGGGGTAGCGGGAGAGCCTACGAGCAGTACTTC
CASSLAGGSGRAYEQYF
>TRBD2|.|TRBV7-9|TRBJ2-3
TGTGCCAGCAGCGCCAGACTAGCGGGGCCTAGCACAGATACGCAGTATTTT
CASSARLAGPSTDTQYF
>.|.|TRBV5-1|TRBJ2-1
TGCGCCAGCAGCTTGACGGGACCTCACAATGAGCAGTTCTTC
CASSLTGPHNEQFF
>.|.|TRBV4-3|TRBJ2-7
TGCGCCAGCAGCCCGGCTTCAGGAGGGTGGTACGAGCAGTACTTC
CASSPASGGWYEQYF
>.|.|TRBV4-1|TRBJ2-7
TGCGCCAGCAGCCAAGGTCGTCTTGGACTGCAAGCCTACGAGCAGTACTTC
CASSQGRLGLQAYEQYF
>TRBD1|.|TRBV27|TRBJ2-7
TGTGCCAGCAGTTCCATATCCGGGACAGGGGGCCACGAGCAGTACTTC
CASSSISGTGGHEQYF
>TRBD2|.|TRBV27|TRBJ2-7
TGTGCCAGCGGGGGGGTTAGGGAGCAGTACTTC
CASGGVREQYF
>.|.|TRBV27|TRBJ1-6
TGTGCCAGCAGTTTGGAGGGCCTTAATTCACCCCTCCACTTT
CASSLEGLNSPLHF
>.|.|TRBV2|TRBJ2-7
TGTGCCAGCAGTGAAGCAATAGAAGGTTCCTACGAGCAGTACTTC
CASSEAIEGSYEQYF
>.|once|TRBV19|TRBJ2-5
TGTGCCAGTAGTATAGGGGGGAGTCAGGGGTACCAAGAGACCCAGTACTTC
CASSIGGSQGYQETQYF
>.|.|TRBV27|TRBJ1-1
TGTGCCAGCAGTTCCTGGGGGATGGACACTGAAGCTTTCTTT
CASSSWGMDTEAFF
>TRBD2|.|TRBV27|TRBJ2-2
TGTGCCAGCAGTCAACTAGCGCGAAGCACCGGGGAGCTGTTTTTT
CASSQLARSTGELFF
>.|.|TRBV28|TRBJ2-2
TGTGCCAGCAGTTTTGTAGGTCGCGGGGAGCTGTTTTTT
CASSFVGRGELFF
>.|.|TRBV27|TRBJ2-3
TGTGCCAGCAGTTTTCTCGGGGCCACAGATACGCAGTATTTT
CASSFLGATDTQYF
>.|.|TRBV6-5|TRBJ2-5
TGTGCCAGCAGCCCGGGACTGGACGAAACCCAGTACTTC
CASSPGLDETQYF
>.|.|TRBV11-2|TRBJ1-1
TGTGCCAGCAGCTTAGTTCAGGAAACTGAAGCTTTCTTT
CASSLVQETEAFF
>.|.|TRBV6-6|TRBJ2-7
TGTGCCAGCAGTTATAATCTCGAATGGTACTTC
CASSYNLEWYF
>TRBD2|many|TRBV10-1|TRBJ2-2
TGCGCCAGCAGTGAAGGTCCAGCGGGAGGACTAAACACCGGGGAGCTGTTTTTT
CASSEGPAGGLNTGELFF
>TRBD1|.|TRBV30|TRBJ2-1
TGTGCCACGGGTGGGGACAGGGCATACAATGAGCAGTTCTTC
CATGGDRAYNEQFF
>TRBD2|.|TRBV2|TRBJ2-7
TGTGCCAGCAGTGACCCATTGCTAGCGGGAGCTTACGAGCAGTACTTC
CASSDPLLAGAYEQYF
>TRBD2|.|TRBV4-1|TRBJ2-7
TGCGCCAGCAGCCAATCCCTAGCGGGAGCTCGAGAGCAGTACTTC
CASSQSLAGAREQYF
>TRBD2|.|TRBV4-3|TRBJ2-7
TGCGCCAGCAGCCAAGGGCTAGCGGGAGTCTACGAGCAGTACTTC
CASSQGLAGVYEQYF
>.|.|TRBV30|TRBJ2-7
TGTGCCTGGAGTGTGAAGGGGACCTACGAGCAGTACTTC
CAWSVKGTYEQYF
>.|.|TRBV2|TRBJ2-7
TGTGCCAGCACCCCTGGGCAAGTAGCGTTATACGAGCAGTACTTC
CASTPGQVALYEQYF
>.|.|TRBV2|TRBJ1-1
TGTGCCAGCATTTTTACCCGGGGAGAAGCTTTCTTT
CASIFTRGEAFF
>.|.|TRBV4-3|TRBJ2-2
TGCGCCAGCAGCCAAGAGTGGGCGGCATTGGCCGGGGAGCTGTTTTTT
CASSQEWAALAGELFF
>.|.|TRBV5-6|TRBJ1-6
TGTGCCAGCAGCTTGGGAGGGTTAGGTTCACCCCTCCACTTT
CASSLGGLGSPLHF
>.|.|TRBV6-1|TRBJ2-2
TGTGCCAGCAGTGAAATAGTCTTATCCTCCGGGGAGCTGTTTTTT
CASSEIVLSSGELFF
>TRBD1|.|TRBV6-4|TRBJ1-2
TGTGCCAGCAGTGAGGGACAGGGCAACTATGGCTACACCTTC
CASSEGQGNYGYTF
>TRBD1|.|TRBV30|TRBJ1-1
TGTGCCTGGAGTGTACTAGAGGGGGCCGTCACTGAAGCTTTCTTT
CAWSVLEGAVTEAFF
>.|.|TRBV28|TRBJ2-2
TGCGGCACAGGGCCTATAGCGAACACCGGGGAGCTGTTTTTT
CGTGPIANTGELFF
>TRBD2|.|TRBV4-3|TRBJ2-7
TGCGCCAGCAGCCAAGACCAGGGGACTAGCTCCTACGAGCAGTACTTC
CASSQDQGTSSYEQYF
>.|.|TRBV4-1|TRBJ1-3
TGCGCCAGCAGCCAAGATCGTGGACAAGCTGGAAACACCATATATTTT
CASSQDRGQAGNTIYF
>.|.|TRBV9|TRBJ2-5
TGTGCCAGCAGCGTAGATTCAGGGGAATATGAGACCCAGTACTTC
CASSVDSGEYETQYF
>.|.|TRBV7-9|TRBJ1-1
TGTGCCAGCAGCATGACAGGTTCACCTACGGGAGAAGCTTTCTTT
CASSMTGSPTGEAFF
>.|.|TRBV2|TRBJ2-5
TGTGCCAGCAGTTTTGGCCTCGGGTTCGGAGAGACCCAGTACTTC
CASSFGLGFGETQYF
>.|.|TRBV2|TRBJ1-2
TGTGCCAGCAGTGACGCTCTCCTGGGGGGCTACACCTTC
CASSDALLGGYTF